These T cell receptor beta chains were read from a single sample in a study of cytomegalovirus exposure and HLA in healthy donors. Assay used: immunoSEQ multiplex PCR; TCRdb lists only in-frame clones, some missing. This table has around 120,000 clones, more than 70% appearing once. Sequenced input: PBMCs. The source of these receptors is a woman between 45 and 60 years old in good health and CMV-seropositive. CDR3s include the opening cysteine and the closing phenylalanine or tryptophan. A D gene is named only where the DNA matches it firmly. Clone size is shown for a subset of rows, as once, few, many or a class of expanded clone.

V gene	J gene	D gene	clone size	CDR3 DNA	CDR3 protein
TRBV27	TRBJ2-5	TRBD1	.	TGTGCCAGCTCACCCGGGACAGGGGGGGAGACCCAGTACTTC	CASSPGTGGETQYF
TRBV5-6	TRBJ1-3	TRBD1	few	TGTGCCAGCAGCTTACTTGACAGGGACGGAAACACCATATATTTT	CASSLLDRDGNTIYF
TRBV29-1	TRBJ2-1	.	.	TGCAGCGTGCGACTGGACACCTACAATGAGCAGTTCTTC	CSVRLDTYNEQFF
TRBV6-5	TRBJ1-1	.	.	TGTGCCAGCAGAGGAACAGGTGAAGCTTTCTTT	CASRGTGEAFF
TRBV10-2	TRBJ2-5	TRBD2	.	TGCGCCAGCAGTTCGGCGGGGGAGTACCAAGAGACCCAGTACTTC	CASSSAGEYQETQYF
TRBV19	TRBJ1-5	.	.	TGTGCCAGTACGGGTCTTGGGTATGGTCAGCCCCAGCATTTT	CASTGLGYGQPQHF
TRBV5-4	TRBJ1-3	.	.	TGTGCCAGCAGCGAACCGAGGGGAAACACCATATATTTT	CASSEPRGNTIYF
TRBV9	TRBJ2-7	TRBD1	.	TGTGCCAGCAGCGTAGGGCAGGGGGTCGGGGAGCAGTACTTC	CASSVGQGVGEQYF
TRBV19	TRBJ1-2	.	.	TGTGCCAGTAGTATCACAGAGAGATATGGCTACACCTTC	CASSITERYGYTF
TRBV6-6	TRBJ2-7	TRBD2	once	TGTGCCAGCAGTTACTCGGGGACTAGCGGGAGCTACGAGCAGTACTTC	CASSYSGTSGSYEQYF